One and the same sample provided the 21 T cell receptor beta chains below, sequenced in a study of monozygotic twins with cystic fibrosis. Using immunoSEQ multiplex PCR, the repertoire was profiled, and TCRdb retains in-frame clones only, with some absent. The table shows about 30,000 clones, with around 81% occurring only once. Sequenced input: blood. The receptors shown here come from a girl aged 2 to 9 with cystic fibrosis.

This chain links TRBV14 with TRBJ1-3; D is undetermined. CDR3 size: 13 residues. Germline CDR1 and CDR2: SGHDN and FVKESK. V was cut by 6 bases and J by 0 bases, with 6 bases left in between. The CDR3 coding sequence is TGTGCCAGCAGGGTCTCCTCTGGAAACACCATATATTTT. Its protein product is CASRVSSGNTIYF.

This clone was seen more than once but under ten times. The rearrangement uses TRBV28 and TRBJ2-7, with TRBD2 matching 10 bases. After removal of 5 bases from V and 0 bases from J, the junction contained 10 bases not matched to a gene. Germline V gene data show CDR1 as MDHEN and CDR2 as SYDVKM. The CDR3 consists of 17 residues. The DNA for the CDR3 is TGTGCCAGCAGTCCGCCGGGACTAGCGTTCTACTCCTACGAGCAGTACTTC. Translated, it gives CASSPPGLAFYSYEQYF.

The V gene is TRBV5-6, the J gene TRBJ1-4, with D maybe TRBD1 (5 bases). The V gene's germline CDR1 is SGHDT and CDR2 YYEEEE. CDR3 length equals 17 residues. V was trimmed by 0 bases and J by 7 bases, leaving 19 bases between them. The CDR3 region has the DNA TGTGCCAGCAGCTTGGTCCAAGCCGGGGGAGGTGGTGAAAAACTGTTTTTT. It yields the protein CASSLVQAGGGGEKLFF.

This sequence joins TRBV18 and TRBJ2-2; 7 nucleotides match TRBD1. Germline V gene sequence: CDR1 KGHSH, CDR2 LQKENI. The CDR3 has 16 amino acids. V was clipped by 3 bases and J by 2 bases; unmatched bases: 6. CDR3 nucleotide sequence: TGTGCCAGCTCACCCCGGACAGGCGCCAACACCGGGGAGCTGTTTTTT. Its translation: CASSPRTGANTGELFF.

The chain uses TRBV6-1 and TRBJ1-1; D is unresolved. The germline V gene encodes CDR1 MNHNS and CDR2 SASEGT. The CDR3 is 10 residues long. The V gene lost 6 bases and the J gene lost 1 base, with 0 bases spanning the gap. CDR3 sequence reads: CASRNTEAFF. In nucleotides, the CDR3 is TGTGCCAGCAGGAACACTGAAGCTTTCTTT.

The DNA of the CDR3 is TGTGCCAGCAGCCCCAGCGGGCGCCCAGAGACCCAGTACTTC. Its translation: CASSPSGRPETQYF. V is TRBV5-6 and J is TRBJ2-5; weak D call: TRBD2 (6 bases). This CDR3 has 14 residues. V was cut by 4 bases and J by 4 bases, with 14 bases left in between. Germline assignment: CDR1 SGHDT and CDR2 YYEEEE.

This clone has only one observation. This rearrangement joins TRBV5-1 to TRBJ2-5, with 7 positions matching TRBD1. CDR3 length: 13 amino acids. CDR1 is SGHRS and CDR2 is YFSETQ in the germline V gene. With V trimmed by 6 bases and J by 1 base, 3 bases remained unmatched. Written as DNA, the CDR3 is TGCGCCAGCAAACAGGGGACCCAAGAGACCCAGTACTTC. It codes for CASKQGTQETQYF.

This chain joins TRBV4-2 and TRBJ2-5; D is possibly TRBD2 (6 bases). The germline V gene encodes CDR1 LGHNA and CDR2 YNFKEQ. The CDR3 runs 15 residues. V shed 0 bases and J shed 5 bases, with 13 bases lying between them. DNA for the CDR3: TGTGCCAGCAGCCAAGAGGAGGGTCGAATGGAGACCCAGTACTTC. Translated, it gives CASSQEEGRMETQYF.

This chain connects TRBV6-6 to TRBJ2-4, with unresolved D. The CDR3 totals 15 residues. Germline V gene lookup returns CDR1 MNHNY and CDR2 SVGAGI (reference sequence). V was trimmed by 2 bases and J by 0 bases, leaving 8 bases between them. CDR3 bases: TGTGCCAGCAGTTACGAAGGGATAGCCAAAAACATTCAGTACTTC. It encodes CASSYEGIAKNIQYF.

This clone was found a few times. The chain has TRBV4-1 and TRBJ2-7, with a weak D call TRBD2 (6 bases). Germline V gene lookup returns CDR1 MGHRA and CDR2 YSYEKL. Trimming took off 1 base at V and 0 bases at J, with 10 bases between the two ends. This CDR3 comprises 15 residues. The CDR3 sequence is CASSQVGGYSYEQYF. CDR3 coding DNA: TGCGCCAGCAGCCAAGTTGGGGGGTACTCCTACGAGCAGTACTTC.

This chain connects TRBV7-2 to TRBJ1-4; the match to TRBD1 covers 8 bases. The CDR3 is 14 residues long. V shed 5 bases and J 8 bases; nucleotides not matched to a gene: 7. Germline loops: CDR1 SGHTA, CDR2 FQGNSA. The CDR3 DNA reads TGTGCCAGCAGCCCCCGCAGGGGGCGGGAAAAACTGTTTTTT. It specifies CASSPRRGREKLFF.

The chain couples TRBV5-1 to TRBJ1-1, with D possibly being TRBD1 (5 bases). From germline, CDR1 is SGHRS and CDR2 YFSETQ. The CDR3 contains 15 residues. The V and J ends lost 4 bases and 2 bases respectively, with 15 bases between them. CDR3 amino acids: CASSRGWRGNTEAFF. CDR3 sequence (DNA): TGCGCCAGCAGCCGGGGGTGGCGGGGAAACACTGAAGCTTTCTTT.

The rearrangement joins TRBV9 to TRBJ2-5; no definite D call. V was shortened by 0 bases and J by 5 bases, with 11 bases between the two germline ends. The CDR3 is 14 amino acids. Germline V gives CDR1 SGDLS, CDR2 YYNGEE. For the CDR3, the DNA is TGTGCCAGCAGCGTAGCGACTCCACGGGAGACCCAGTACTTC. Translated: CASSVATPRETQYF.

The chain recombines TRBV4-2 with TRBJ2-5; D remains unclear. Trimming cost V 3 bases and J 2 bases, with 4 bases left between them. The CDR3 spans 12 residues. Germline loops: CDR1 LGHNA, CDR2 YNFKEQ. CDR3 nucleotides: TGTGCCAGCAGCCACCCTCAAGAGACCCAGTACTTC. As protein: CASSHPQETQYF.

The CDR3 sequence is CASSYWTQNYGYTF. CDR3 DNA: TGTGCCAGCAGTTACTGGACCCAGAACTATGGCTACACCTTC. The chain links TRBV6-6 to TRBJ1-2, with D hard to call. This CDR3 has 14 residues. Germline V CDR1 and CDR2: MNHNY, SVGAGI (reference sequence). Trimming removed 1 base at V and 2 bases at J, with 8 bases between.

The chain joins TRBV10-3 to TRBJ2-1, with D possibly TRBD2 on 5 matching bases. V lost 4 bases and J lost 4, with 17 bases in between. Germline V gives CDR1 ENHRY, CDR2 SYGVKD. The CDR3 has 16 residues. CDR3 coding DNA: TGTGCCATCAGTGGGCCCGGGCGGGTACCTTACAATGAGCAGTTCTTC. Protein: CAISGPGRVPYNEQFF.

The gene calls are TRBV2 and TRBJ2-5; 7 bases align to TRBD2. The CDR3 spans 15 residues. CDR1 is SNHLY and CDR2 is FYNNEI in the germline V gene. The trim removed 0 bases at V and 0 bases at J, leaving 1 base unmatched. The CDR3 spells CASSEAGGNQETQYF. The CDR3 nucleotides read TGTGCCAGCAGTGAAGCGGGAGGGAACCAAGAGACCCAGTACTTC.

The rearrangement uses TRBV30 and TRBJ1-6; a possible D gene is TRBD1 (5 bases). The CDR3 runs 14 residues. From germline, CDR1 is GTSNPN and CDR2 SVGIG (reference sequence). V was trimmed by 5 bases and J by 8 bases, leaving 16 bases between them. The CDR3 DNA is TGTGCCTGGGACCCCGGACAAGGAGATTCACCCCTCCACTTT. This encodes CAWDPGQGDSPLHF.

V and J are TRBV27 and TRBJ1-2, with D tentatively TRBD1 (6 bases). The V gene lost 6 bases and the J gene lost 1 base, with 12 bases spanning the gap. The CDR3 is made up of 14 amino acids. Germline values: CDR1 MNHEY, CDR2 SMNVEV (reference sequence). The CDR3, as DNA: TGTGCCAGCAGATCGGGACACCTTAACTATGGCTACACCTTC. This sequence encodes CASRSGHLNYGYTF.

The rearrangement joins TRBV4-2 to TRBJ1-5; no clear D. CDR3 length: 13 amino acids. Germline values: CDR1 LGHNA, CDR2 YNFKEQ. Trimming shortened V by 0 bases and J by 5 bases, and 5 bases separated the two germline ends. The CDR3 DNA reads TGTGCCAGCAGCCAAGATGTGGATCAGCCCCAGCATTTT. Protein sequence: CASSQDVDQPQHF.

This clone came up a few times. The CDR3 coding sequence is TGTGCCAGCAGAAGGCACAGGGGGTCGTCCGACACTGAAGCTTTCTTT. Amino acid sequence: CASRRHRGSSDTEAFF. V is TRBV25-1 and J is TRBJ1-1; 8 positions agree with TRBD1. Germline CDR1 and CDR2: MGHDK and SYGVNS. Unmatched junction bases numbered 12, after V lost 6 bases and J lost 3 bases. The CDR3 consists of 16 residues.